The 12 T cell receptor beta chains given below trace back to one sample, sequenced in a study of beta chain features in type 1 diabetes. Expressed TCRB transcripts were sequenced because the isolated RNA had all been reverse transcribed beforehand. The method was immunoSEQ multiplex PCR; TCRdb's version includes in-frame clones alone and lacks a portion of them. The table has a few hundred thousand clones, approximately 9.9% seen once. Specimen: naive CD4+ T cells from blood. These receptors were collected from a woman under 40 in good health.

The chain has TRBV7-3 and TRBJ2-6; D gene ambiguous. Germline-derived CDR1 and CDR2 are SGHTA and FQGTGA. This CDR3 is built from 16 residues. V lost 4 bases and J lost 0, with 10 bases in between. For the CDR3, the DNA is TGTGCCAGCAGCTCGAGAAACTACTCTGGGGCCAACGTCCTGACTTTC. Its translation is CASSSRNYSGANVLTF.

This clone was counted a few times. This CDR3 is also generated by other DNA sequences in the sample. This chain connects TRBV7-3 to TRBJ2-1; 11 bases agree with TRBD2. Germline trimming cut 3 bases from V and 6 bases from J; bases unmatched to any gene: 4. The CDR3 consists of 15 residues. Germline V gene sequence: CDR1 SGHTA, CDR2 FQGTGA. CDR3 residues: CASSLGLAGGNEQFF. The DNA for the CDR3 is TGTGCCAGCAGCTTGGGTCTAGCGGGAGGCAATGAGCAGTTCTTC.

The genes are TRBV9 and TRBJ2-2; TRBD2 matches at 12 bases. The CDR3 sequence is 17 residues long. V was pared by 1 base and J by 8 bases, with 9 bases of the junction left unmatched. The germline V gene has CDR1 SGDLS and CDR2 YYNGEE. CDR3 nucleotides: TGTGCCAGCAGCGTAAACGCTGAACTAGCGGGAGGTGGGGAGCTGTTTTTT. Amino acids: CASSVNAELAGGGELFF.

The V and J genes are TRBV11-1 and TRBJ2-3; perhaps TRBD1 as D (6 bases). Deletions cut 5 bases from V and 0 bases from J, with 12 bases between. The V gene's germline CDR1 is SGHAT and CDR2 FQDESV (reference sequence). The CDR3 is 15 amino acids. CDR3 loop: CASSQTGPSTDTQYF. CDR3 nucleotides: TGTGCCAGCAGCCAGACAGGTCCTAGCACAGATACGCAGTATTTT.

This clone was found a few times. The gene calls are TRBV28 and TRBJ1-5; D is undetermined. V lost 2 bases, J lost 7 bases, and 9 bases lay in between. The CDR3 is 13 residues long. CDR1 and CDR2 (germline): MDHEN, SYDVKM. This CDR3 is CASSLRGSQPQHF. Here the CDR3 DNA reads TGTGCCAGCAGTTTAAGAGGAAGCCAGCCCCAGCATTTT.

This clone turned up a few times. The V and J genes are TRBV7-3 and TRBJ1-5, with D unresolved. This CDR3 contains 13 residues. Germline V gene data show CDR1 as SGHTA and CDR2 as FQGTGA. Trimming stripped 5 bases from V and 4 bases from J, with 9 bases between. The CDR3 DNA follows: TGTGCCAGCAGCCAAGGGAGAAATCAGCCCCAGCATTTT. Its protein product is CASSQGRNQPQHF.

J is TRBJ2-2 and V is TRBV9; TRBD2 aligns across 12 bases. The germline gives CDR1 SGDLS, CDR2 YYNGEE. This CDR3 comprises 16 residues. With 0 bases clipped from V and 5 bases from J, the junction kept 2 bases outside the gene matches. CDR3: CASSVEGTSGTGELFF. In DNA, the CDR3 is TGTGCCAGCAGCGTAGAGGGGACTAGCGGGACCGGGGAGCTGTTTTTT.

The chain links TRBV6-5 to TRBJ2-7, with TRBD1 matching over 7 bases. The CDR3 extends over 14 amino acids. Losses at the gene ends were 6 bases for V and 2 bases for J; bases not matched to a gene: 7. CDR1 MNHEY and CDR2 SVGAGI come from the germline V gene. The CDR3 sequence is CASSRRDSTYEQYF. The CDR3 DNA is TGTGCCAGCAGCCGCCGGGACAGTACCTACGAGCAGTACTTC.

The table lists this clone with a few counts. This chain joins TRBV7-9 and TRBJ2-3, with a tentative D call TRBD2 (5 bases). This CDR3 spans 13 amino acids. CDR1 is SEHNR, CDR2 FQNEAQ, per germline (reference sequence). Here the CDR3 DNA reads TGTGCGACGGGATCCGACCCCACAGATACGCAGTATTTT. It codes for CATGSDPTDTQYF. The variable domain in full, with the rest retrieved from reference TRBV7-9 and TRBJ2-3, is DTGVSQNPRHKITKRGQNVTFRCDPISEHNRLYWYRQTLGQGPEFLTYFQNEAQLEKSRLLSDRFSAERPKGSFSTLEIQRTEQGDSAMYLCATGSDPTDTQYFGPGTRLTVL.

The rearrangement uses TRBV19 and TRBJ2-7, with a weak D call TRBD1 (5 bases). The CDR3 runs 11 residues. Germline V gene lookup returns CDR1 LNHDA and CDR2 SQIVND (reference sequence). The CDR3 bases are TGTACTCCGACAGATTTGGGCGAGCAGTACTTC. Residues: CTPTDLGEQYF.

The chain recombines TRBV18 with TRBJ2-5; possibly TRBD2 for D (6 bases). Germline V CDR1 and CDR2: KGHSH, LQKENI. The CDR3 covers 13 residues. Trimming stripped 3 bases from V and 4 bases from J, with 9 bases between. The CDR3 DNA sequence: TGTGCCAGCTCACCCATGGAGGGAGAGACCCAGTACTTC. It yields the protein CASSPMEGETQYF.

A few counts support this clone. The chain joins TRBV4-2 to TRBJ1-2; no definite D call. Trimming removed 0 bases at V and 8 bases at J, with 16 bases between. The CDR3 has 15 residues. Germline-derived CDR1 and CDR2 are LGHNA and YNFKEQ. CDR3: CASSQEEQPLWGYTF. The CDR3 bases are TGTGCCAGCAGCCAAGAAGAACAGCCCTTATGGGGCTACACCTTC.